Listed here is a single T cell receptor (beta chain). This sample is drawn from a study of blood T cell repertoires in COVID-19. As for the study in general: Both acute and convalescent COVID-19 samples were obtained from the United States, Italy and Spain. The cDNA or gDNA used as material had been derived from T cells, B-cell-depleted T cells, or PBMCs.

In the original processing: How many nucleated cells were present was estimated from reference gene primer amplification. Assay used: immunoSEQ multiplex PCR; TCRdb lists only in-frame clones, some missing. That table supplies the V and J calls and clone size; D and trimming were determined from the DNA. The sample has some 400,000 clones, more than 75% seen once. While infection was still active, Seattle patients were enrolled and then followed longitudinally. V dropped 5 bases and J dropped 7 bases, with 18 bases sitting between them. This CDR3 comprises 15 residues. In germline, CDR1 is MNHEY, CDR2 SMNVEV (reference sequence).

J is TRBJ1-5 and V is TRBV27; the D is unclear. The sequenced sample consisted of peripheral blood. This TCR was sampled from a woman younger than 45 with COVID-19, enrolled during active disease. The CDR3 spells CASSPNFRVGQPQHF. CDR3 sequence (DNA): TGTGCCAGCAGTCCCAATTTTCGGGTAGGCCAGCCCCAGCATTTT.